This T cell receptor (beta chain) was retrieved from a study of blood T cell repertoires in COVID-19. Study-level information: Acute-phase and convalescent COVID-19 samples originated in the United States, Italy and Spain. PBMCs, B-cell-depleted T cells, or T cells provided the cDNA or gDNA that made up the material.

There are 13 residues in the CDR3. Looked up from germline, CDR1 is MNHEY and CDR2 is SMNVEV (reference sequence). Trimming removed 4 bases from V and 0 bases from J, with 6 bases in between. Original processing methods: Reference gene primer amplification in the assay estimated nucleated cell counts. Some clones are missing from TCRdb's copy, which holds only in-frame ones; the method was immunoSEQ multiplex PCR. V and J calls and clone size are those listed in that table; D and trimming were worked out from the DNA. The sample gives approximately 210,000 clones, around 90% of which show up once; 1.5% is in the top ten.

This receptor was taken from a man aged 18 to 35 with active or convalescent COVID-19. Sequences were obtained from peripheral blood. The rearrangement uses TRBV27 and TRBJ1-2; no firm D call. DNA for the CDR3: TGTGCCAGCAGTTCCGTAGCTAACTATGGCTACACCTTC. Translated: CASSSVANYGYTF.